This entry describes one T cell receptor (beta chain). As yet, its antigen is unknown. This sample is part of a study of T cell repertoires in cytomegalovirus infection. Turning to the study itself: Evidence of both CMV infection and a matching HLA type came from public TCR beta signatures. Whole-study results and caveats: CMV carriers having the relevant HLA were flagged by cumulative public TCR beta family frequency. Ex vivo responses were dominated by HLA-C-restricted CMV-specific TCR beta clonotypes.

Between the trimmed V and J ends, which lost 7 bases and 3 bases, there was a span of 13 bases. The CDR3 has 14 residues. Germline lookup yields CDR1 SGHTA and CDR2 FQGNSA. MiXCR was run by TCRdb on the reads, yielding one entry per CDR3 protein. The table lists 250,000 to 300,000 distinct CDR3 sequences, roughly 15% of them singletons. The sample comprised PBMCs. This clonotype was sampled from a human donor in good health (CMV status not recorded). Some clones in this sample may be carry-over from other donors' samples. This rearrangement joins TRBV7-2 to TRBJ2-1; perhaps TRBD2 as D (7 bases). The CDR3 DNA reads TGTGCCAGCACCTGGGGGGGGCTCTACAATGAGCAGTTCTTC. Protein product: CASTWGGLYNEQFF.